One sample yielded the 10 T cell receptor beta chains listed below, sequenced in a study of blood T cells in healthy people across ages. Combining a sample-barcoded 5' primer with a J-beta primer mix, a second PCR ran for 7 to 11 cycles. TCRdb reprocessed the 5' RACE reads with MiXCR, giving one entry per CDR3 protein. The sample includes some 760,000 distinct CDR3 sequences, approximately 25% seen only once; the top ten take roughly 3.8%. This sample also belongs to another study, concerning T cells of mothers and their children.

The sequencing input was blood. The receptors shown here come from a boy between 10 and 17 years old in good health.

The table lists this clonotype with many counts. This rearrangement joins TRBV6-1 to TRBJ1-5; no firm D call. The V gene lost 2 bases and the J gene lost 4 bases, with 9 bases spanning the gap. The CDR3 has 14 residues. Per the germline V gene, CDR1 is MNHNS and CDR2 is SASEGT. The CDR3 spells CASSEWQGNQPQHF. Here the CDR3 DNA reads TGTGCCAGCAGTGAATGGCAAGGAAATCAGCCCCAGCATTTT.

V usage is TRBV29-1 and J usage is TRBJ2-3, with a possible D match to TRBD2 (6 bases). Germline lookup yields CDR1 SQVTM and CDR2 ANQGSEA. The CDR3 consists of 14 residues. Trimming took off 2 bases at V and 5 bases at J, with 14 bases between the two ends. The CDR3 nucleotides read TGCAGCGTTGAATCCGGACTGACTAGAGATACGCAGTATTTT. This codes for CSVESGLTRDTQYF.

The chain carries TRBV5-5 and TRBJ1-5; 7 bases are shared with TRBD1. V dropped 5 bases and J dropped 1; count of bases not matched to a gene: 6. The CDR3 covers 15 residues. The germline CDR1 and CDR2 sequences are SGHKS and YYEKEE (reference sequence). The CDR3 DNA follows: TGTGCCAGCAGTACAGGGGCGGTCAGCAATCAGCCCCAGCATTTT. It yields the protein CASSTGAVSNQPQHF.

This clonotype was found many times. This rearrangement joins TRBV4-3 to TRBJ2-6; 8 nucleotides agree with TRBD1. Germline CDR1 LGHNA, CDR2 YSLEER. CDR3 length equals 17 residues. V gave up 3 bases and J gave up 0 bases; unmatched junction bases: 4. The chain's CDR3 is CASSQNGQGSGANVLTF. DNA of the CDR3: TGCGCCAGCAGCCAGAATGGACAGGGCTCTGGGGCCAACGTCCTGACTTTC.

This clonotype was recorded a few times. At one of its ends the junction is not consistent with the germline gene, which may arise from a read error. J is TRBJ2-1 and V is TRBV20-1, with TRBD2 as a possible D gene (5 bases). The CDR3 has 14 amino acids. Germline V CDR1 and CDR2: DFQATT, SNEGSKA (reference sequence). This chain's CDR3 is CSTRSLEVYNEQFF. CDR3 in DNA: TGCAGTACTAGGAGCTTGGAGGTTTACAATGAGCAGTTCTTC.

This clonotype has more than one count but fewer than ten. The chain is built from TRBV4-1 and TRBJ2-5; 8 nucleotides agree with TRBD2. V trimming: 4 bases; J trimming: 7 bases; junction bases outside the gene matches: 8. The CDR3 covers 14 residues. Germline CDR1 MGHRA, CDR2 YSYEKL. CDR3 in amino acids: CASSLGLGVGTQYF. The CDR3 region has the DNA TGCGCCAGCAGCCTGGGACTAGGAGTAGGGACCCAGTACTTC.

This clonotype was observed a handful of times. The CDR3 DNA reads TGTGCCAGCCGGCGGGGGGTCGCGAACACCGGGGAGCTGTTTTTT. This sequence encodes CASRRGVANTGELFF. J is TRBJ2-2 and V is TRBV12-3 or TRBV12-4, with 8 bases identical to TRBD2. This CDR3 comprises 15 residues. Trimming removed 8 bases from V and 0 bases from J; junction bases left unmatched: 5.

J is TRBJ1-4 and V is TRBV5-1; 10 bases match TRBD1. The CDR3 contains 15 residues. Germline CDR1 and CDR2: SGHRS and YFSETQ. J was trimmed by 8 bases and V by 1 base; bases with no gene match: 5. CDR3 bases: TGCGCCAGCAGCTTGCCCGGGACAGGGGAAGAAAAACTGTTTTTT. It codes for CASSLPGTGEEKLFF.

The chain combines TRBV28 with TRBJ2-6; no firm D call. V dropped 6 bases and J dropped 1 base, with 16 bases sitting between them. The CDR3 sequence is 17 residues long. Germline CDR1 and CDR2: MDHEN and SYDVKM. The CDR3 loop is CASSSRTDLSGANVLTF. The CDR3 nucleotides read TGTGCCAGCAGCTCAAGGACGGACCTTTCTGGGGCCAACGTCCTGACTTTC.

This clonotype appeared once. A much larger clone differs by one base, so this may be a read error. This chain joins TRBV9 and TRBJ1-5, with 7 bases fitting TRBD1. There are 14 residues in the CDR3. CDR1 SGDLS and CDR2 YYNGEE come from the germline V gene. Trimming removed 3 bases from V and 2 bases from J; junction bases left unmatched: 2. CDR3 loop: CASSAGQGNQPQHF. The CDR3 DNA reads as TGTGCCAGCAGCGCCGGACAGGGCAATCAGCCCCAGCATTTT.